The 8 T cell receptor beta chains in this list originate from one sample, sequenced in a study of OX40 agonist ivuxolimab in advanced cancers. Profiled with immunoSEQ multiplex PCR; TCRdb holds only in-frame clones, not every one. The sample contains some 59,000 clones, roughly 90% of which appear only once. This material consisted of CD4+ or CD8+ T cells sorted from blood, taken in a trial of the OX40 agonist ivuxolimab. The receptors stem from an adult with an advanced solid tumor such as melanoma, head and neck, liver or kidney cancer.

The V and J genes are TRBV5-1 and TRBJ2-1; 10 bases map to TRBD1. The germline V gene encodes CDR1 SGHRS and CDR2 YFSETQ. The CDR3 is 14 amino acids. The trim removed 7 bases at V and 4 bases at J, leaving 5 bases unmatched. The CDR3 is CASRPGQGYNEQFF. The CDR3, as DNA: TGCGCCAGCCGGCCGGGACAGGGGTACAATGAGCAGTTCTTC.

The V call is TRBV2, the J call TRBJ2-3; weak D call: TRBD2 (8 bases). Germline-derived CDR1 and CDR2 are SNHLY and FYNNEI. Trimming removed 5 bases from V and 5 bases from J, with 20 bases in between. This CDR3 contains 16 residues. The CDR3 reads CASSPDTGAGGDTQYF. DNA for the CDR3: TGTGCCAGCAGTCCCGATACAGGGGCGGGGGGAGATACGCAGTATTTT.

This rearrangement joins TRBV9 to TRBJ2-7, with D perhaps matching TRBD1 (5 bases). Deletions cut 0 bases from V and 0 bases from J, with 10 bases between. Germline CDR1 SGDLS, CDR2 YYNGEE. The CDR3 is 15 residues long. CDR3 amino acids: CASSVGRANSYEQYF. The CDR3 region has the DNA TGTGCCAGCAGCGTAGGCAGGGCTAACTCCTACGAGCAGTACTTC. The full variable domain, completed using reference TRBV9 and TRBJ2-7, is DSGVTQTPKHLITATGQRVTLRCSPRSGDLSVYWYQQSLDQGLQFLIQYYNGEERAKGNILERFSAQQFPDLHSELNLSSLELGDSALYFCASSVGRANSYEQYFGPGTRLTVT.

The chain uses TRBV11-2 and TRBJ2-7; tentatively, D is TRBD2 (5 bases). This CDR3 has 12 residues. Germline-derived CDR1 and CDR2 are SGHAT and FQNNGV. Trimming cost V 0 bases and J 9 bases, with 9 bases left between them. CDR3 sequence: CASSLDEGRQYF. The DNA for the CDR3 is TGTGCCAGCAGCTTAGATGAAGGGAGGCAGTACTTC.

This rearrangement joins TRBV18 to TRBJ2-5; 7 bases map to TRBD2. CDR3 size: 15 residues. Looked up from germline, CDR1 is KGHSH and CDR2 is LQKENI. Unmatched junction bases numbered 9, after V lost 3 bases and J lost 5 bases. The CDR3 reads CASSPTAGSGETQYF. The CDR3 DNA sequence: TGTGCCAGCTCACCCACAGCGGGGTCCGGGGAGACCCAGTACTTC.

This chain connects TRBV6-6 to TRBJ1-1, with TRBD1 matching 8 bases. Germline CDR1 reads MNHNY; CDR2 reads SVGAGI (reference sequence). This CDR3 has 16 residues. V dropped 3 bases and J dropped 1; count of bases not matched to a gene: 7. The CDR3 loop is CASSYVSGGGNTEAFF. For the CDR3, the DNA is TGTGCCAGCAGTTATGTGTCAGGGGGCGGGAACACTGAAGCTTTCTTT.

V usage is TRBV19 and J usage is TRBJ1-3; D may be TRBD1 (5 bases). Germline-derived CDR1 and CDR2 are LNHDA and SQIVND (reference sequence). This CDR3 comprises 15 residues. The V end lost 1 base, the J end lost 1 base, and 8 bases lay between the germline ends. The CDR3 DNA sequence: TGTGCCAGTAGTATAGGACAGCTATCTGGAAACACCATATATTTT. Translating gives CASSIGQLSGNTIYF.

This clone has a handful of counts. V is TRBV12-5 and J is TRBJ2-7; TRBD1 aligns across 9 bases. In germline, CDR1 is LGHNT, CDR2 FRNRAP. CDR3 length equals 14 residues. J lost 0 bases, V lost 6 bases, and 3 bases had no gene match. The CDR3 protein is CASGPGQGSYEQYF. CDR3 nucleotides: TGTGCTAGTGGGCCGGGACAGGGCTCCTACGAGCAGTACTTC.